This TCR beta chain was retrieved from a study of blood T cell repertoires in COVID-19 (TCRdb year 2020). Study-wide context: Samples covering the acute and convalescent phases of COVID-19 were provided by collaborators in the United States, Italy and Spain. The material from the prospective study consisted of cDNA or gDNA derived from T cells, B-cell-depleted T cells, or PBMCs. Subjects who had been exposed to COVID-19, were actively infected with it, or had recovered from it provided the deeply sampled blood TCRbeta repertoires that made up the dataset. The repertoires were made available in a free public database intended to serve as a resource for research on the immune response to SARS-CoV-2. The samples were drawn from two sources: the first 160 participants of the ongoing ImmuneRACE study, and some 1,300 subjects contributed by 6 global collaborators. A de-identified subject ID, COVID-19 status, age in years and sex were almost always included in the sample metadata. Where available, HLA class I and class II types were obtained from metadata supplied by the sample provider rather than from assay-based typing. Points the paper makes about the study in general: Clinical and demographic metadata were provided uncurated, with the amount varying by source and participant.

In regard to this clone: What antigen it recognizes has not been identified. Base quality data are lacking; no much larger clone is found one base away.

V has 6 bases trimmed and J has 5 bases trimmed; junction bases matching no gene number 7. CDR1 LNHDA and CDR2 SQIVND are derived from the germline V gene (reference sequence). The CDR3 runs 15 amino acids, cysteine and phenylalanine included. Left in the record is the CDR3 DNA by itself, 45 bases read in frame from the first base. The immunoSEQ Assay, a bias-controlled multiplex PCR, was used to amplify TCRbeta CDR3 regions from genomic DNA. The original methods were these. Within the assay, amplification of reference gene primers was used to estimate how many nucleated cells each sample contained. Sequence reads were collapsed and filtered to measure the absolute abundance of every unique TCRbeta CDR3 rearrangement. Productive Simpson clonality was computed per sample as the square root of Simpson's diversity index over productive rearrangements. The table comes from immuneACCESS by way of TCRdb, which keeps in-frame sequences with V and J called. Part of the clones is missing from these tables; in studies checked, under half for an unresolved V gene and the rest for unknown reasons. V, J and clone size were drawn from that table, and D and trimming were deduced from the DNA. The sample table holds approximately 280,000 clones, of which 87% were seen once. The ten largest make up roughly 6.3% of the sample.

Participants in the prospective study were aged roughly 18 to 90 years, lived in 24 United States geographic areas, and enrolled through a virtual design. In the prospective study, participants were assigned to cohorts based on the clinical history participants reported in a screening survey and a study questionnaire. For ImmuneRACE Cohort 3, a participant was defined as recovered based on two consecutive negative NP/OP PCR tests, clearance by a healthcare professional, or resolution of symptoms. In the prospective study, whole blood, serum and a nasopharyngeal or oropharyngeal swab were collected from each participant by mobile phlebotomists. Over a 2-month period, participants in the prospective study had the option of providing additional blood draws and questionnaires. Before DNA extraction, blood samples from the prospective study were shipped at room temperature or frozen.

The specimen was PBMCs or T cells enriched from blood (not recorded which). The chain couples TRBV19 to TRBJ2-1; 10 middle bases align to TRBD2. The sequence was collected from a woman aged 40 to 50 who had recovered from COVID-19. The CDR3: CASRTTSGLDNEQFF. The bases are TGTGCCAGTAGAACGACTAGCGGGCTTGACAATGAGCAGTTCTTC.